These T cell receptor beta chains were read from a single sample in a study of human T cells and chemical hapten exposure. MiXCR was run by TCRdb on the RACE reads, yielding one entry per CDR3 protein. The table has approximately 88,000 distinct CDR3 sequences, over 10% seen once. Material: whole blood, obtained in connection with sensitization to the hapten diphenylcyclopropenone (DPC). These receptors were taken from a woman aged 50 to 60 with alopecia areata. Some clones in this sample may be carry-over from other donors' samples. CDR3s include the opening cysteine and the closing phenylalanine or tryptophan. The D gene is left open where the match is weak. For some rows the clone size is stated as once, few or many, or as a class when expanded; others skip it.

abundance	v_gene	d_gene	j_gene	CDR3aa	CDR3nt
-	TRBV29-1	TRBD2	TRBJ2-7	CSATSGRSPREQYF	TGCAGCGCTACTAGCGGGAGGTCCCCGCGGGAGCAGTACTTC
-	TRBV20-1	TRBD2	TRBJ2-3	CSAPPPVREIWEDTQYF	TGCAGTGCCCCCCCCCCTGTGCGGGAGATCTGGGAAGATACGCAGTATTTT
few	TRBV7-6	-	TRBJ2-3	CASSLEWESTDTQYF	TGTGCCAGCAGCTTAGAGTGGGAGAGCACAGATACGCAGTATTTT
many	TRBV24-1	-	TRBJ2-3	CATSDFTGLSTDTQYF	TGTGCCACCAGTGATTTTACAGGGCTTAGCACAGATACGCAGTATTTT
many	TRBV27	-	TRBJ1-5	CASSLSGYSNQPQHF	TGTGCCAGCAGTTTATCAGGGTATAGCAATCAGCCCCAGCATTTT
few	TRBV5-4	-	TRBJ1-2	CASSPHEGGGYTF	TGTGCCAGCAGCCCCCACGAAGGAGGTGGCTACACCTTC
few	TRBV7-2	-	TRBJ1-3	CASSSDGGNTIYF	TGTGCCAGCAGCTCAGACGGGGGAAACACCATATATTTT
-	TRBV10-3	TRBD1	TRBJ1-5	CAISERQGGNQPQHF	TGTGCCATCAGTGAGCGGCAGGGGGGTAATCAGCCCCAGCATTTT
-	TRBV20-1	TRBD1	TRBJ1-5	CSAGGQTSNQPQHF	TGCAGTGCTGGGGGACAGACTAGCAATCAGCCCCAGCATTTT
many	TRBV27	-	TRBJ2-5	CASRGGGGQETQYF	TGTGCCAGCCGAGGGGGAGGGGGACAAGAGACCCAGTACTTC
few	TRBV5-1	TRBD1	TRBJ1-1	CASSPRWGQGTEAFF	TGCGCCAGCAGCCCACGATGGGGACAGGGGACTGAAGCTTTCTTT
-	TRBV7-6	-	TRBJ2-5	CASSTWTEETQYF	TGTGCCAGCAGCACCTGGACCGAAGAGACCCAGTACTTC
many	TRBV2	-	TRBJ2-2	CASRARTVNTGELFF	TGTGCCAGCAGAGCCCGGACAGTAAACACCGGGGAGCTGTTTTTT
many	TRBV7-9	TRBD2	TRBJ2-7	CASSLFRTSGTSSYEQYF	TGTGCCAGCAGCCTGTTCAGGACTAGCGGGACCTCCTCCTACGAGCAGTACTTC
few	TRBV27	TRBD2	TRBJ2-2	CASSLSAGVAGELFF	TGTGCCAGCAGTTTATCCGCGGGAGTAGCCGGGGAGCTGTTTTTT
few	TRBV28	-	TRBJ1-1	CASLRGMNTEAFF	TGTGCCAGCTTGAGGGGCATGAACACTGAAGCTTTCTTT
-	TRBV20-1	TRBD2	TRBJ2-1	CSARDPAGTSRRNEQFF	TGCAGTGCTAGAGATCCCGCCGGGACTAGTCGTAGGAATGAGCAGTTCTTC
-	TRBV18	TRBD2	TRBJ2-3	CVSSRTTSGILIPSTDTQYF	TGTGTCAGCTCACGAACAACTAGCGGGATCCTCATACCTAGCACAGATACGCAGTATTTT
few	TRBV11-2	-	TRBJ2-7	CASSKGTYEQYF	TGTGCCAGCAGCAAAGGAACCTACGAGCAGTACTTC
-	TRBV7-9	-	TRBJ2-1	CASSPIPSYNEQFF	TGTGCCAGCAGCCCCATACCTTCCTACAATGAGCAGTTCTTC
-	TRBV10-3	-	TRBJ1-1	CAISESREGRTEAFF	TGTGCCATCAGTGAGTCGAGGGAGGGACGAACTGAAGCTTTCTTT
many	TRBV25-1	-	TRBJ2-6	CASSEYRDTSSGANVLTF	TGTGCCAGCAGTGAATACAGGGACACCTCCTCGGGGGCCAACGTCCTGACTTTC
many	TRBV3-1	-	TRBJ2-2	CASSQGPYWGTGELFF	TGTGCCAGCAGCCAAGGACCCTACTGGGGGACCGGGGAGCTGTTTTTT
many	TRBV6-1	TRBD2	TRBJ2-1	CASRESTAGGFNEQFF	TGTGCCAGCAGGGAAAGCACAGCGGGAGGCTTTAATGAGCAGTTCTTC
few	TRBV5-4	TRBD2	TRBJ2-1	CASSLRREGRHEQFF	TGTGCCAGCAGCTTGAGACGGGAGGGAAGGCATGAGCAGTTCTTC
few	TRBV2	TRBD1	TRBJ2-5	CASSPTRGLKTQYF	TGTGCCAGCAGCCCCACTAGGGGGCTGAAGACCCAGTACTTC
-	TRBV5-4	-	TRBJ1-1	CASSSPQGVNTEAFF	TGTGCCAGCAGCTCCCCACAGGGTGTGAACACTGAAGCTTTCTTT
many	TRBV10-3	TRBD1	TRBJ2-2	CAISGLGQGVSGELFF	TGTGCCATCAGTGGTTTGGGACAGGGGGTCTCCGGGGAGCTGTTTTTT
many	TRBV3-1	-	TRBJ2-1	CASSPLSYNEQFF	TGTGCCAGCAGCCCCCTATCATACAATGAGCAGTTCTTC
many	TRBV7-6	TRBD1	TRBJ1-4	CASSLVTGGNEKLFF	TGTGCCAGCAGCTTAGTTACAGGGGGCAATGAAAAACTGTTTTTT
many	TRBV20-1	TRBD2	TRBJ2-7	CSARGAGEHSPYSYEQYF	TGCAGTGCTAGAGGAGCGGGAGAGCATTCACCCTACTCCTACGAGCAGTACTTC
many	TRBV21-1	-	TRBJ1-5	CASSKQSTPKQYSNQPQHF	TGTGCCAGCAGCAAGCAATCGACCCCCAAACAATATAGCAATCAGCCCCAGCATTTT
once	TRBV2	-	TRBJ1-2	CASSAEGILYGYTF	TGTGCCAGCAGTGCAGAGGGCATCCTCTATGGCTACACCTTC
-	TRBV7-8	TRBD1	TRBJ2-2	CASSVWTGIPTGELFF	TGTGCCAGCAGCGTTTGGACAGGGATCCCCACCGGGGAGCTGTTTTTT
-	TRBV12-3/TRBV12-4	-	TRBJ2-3	CASSPPVGRGRADTQYF	TGTGCCAGCAGTCCCCCCGTGGGCAGGGGACGGGCAGATACGCAGTATTTT
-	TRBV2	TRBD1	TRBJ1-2	CASRLDRVNYGYTF	TGTGCCAGCAGACTCGACAGGGTTAACTATGGCTACACCTTC
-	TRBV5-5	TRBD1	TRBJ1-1	CASTSGGRRTEAFF	TGTGCCAGCACCTCAGGGGGGAGGCGAACTGAAGCTTTCTTT
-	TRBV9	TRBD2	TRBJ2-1	CASSVGGTSGSAPYNEQFF	TGTGCCAGCAGCGTAGGGGGGACTAGCGGGAGTGCCCCGTACAATGAGCAGTTCTTC
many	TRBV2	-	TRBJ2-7	CASSVPAYSLARKTYEQYF	TGTGCCAGCAGTGTTCCTGCGTATTCCCTAGCGAGAAAAACCTACGAGCAGTACTTC
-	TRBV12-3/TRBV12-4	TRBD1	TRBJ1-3	CASSYWTGSGNTIYF	TGTGCCAGCAGTTATTGGACAGGCTCTGGAAACACCATATATTTT
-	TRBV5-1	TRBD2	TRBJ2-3	CASSSKPGLAIDTQYF	TGCGCCAGCAGCTCCAAGCCGGGACTAGCAATCGATACGCAGTATTTT